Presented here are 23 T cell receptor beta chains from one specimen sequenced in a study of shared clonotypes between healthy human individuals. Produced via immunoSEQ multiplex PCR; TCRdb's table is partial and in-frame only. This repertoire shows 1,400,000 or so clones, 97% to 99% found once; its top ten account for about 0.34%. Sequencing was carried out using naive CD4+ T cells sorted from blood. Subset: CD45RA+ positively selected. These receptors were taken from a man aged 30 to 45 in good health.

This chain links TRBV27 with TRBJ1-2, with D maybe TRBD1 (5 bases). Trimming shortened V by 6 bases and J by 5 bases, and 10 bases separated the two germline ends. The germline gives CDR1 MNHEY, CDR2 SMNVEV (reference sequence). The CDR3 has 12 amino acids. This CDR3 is CASSERGYGYTF. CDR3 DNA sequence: TGTGCCAGCAGCGAGAGGGGTTATGGCTACACCTTC.

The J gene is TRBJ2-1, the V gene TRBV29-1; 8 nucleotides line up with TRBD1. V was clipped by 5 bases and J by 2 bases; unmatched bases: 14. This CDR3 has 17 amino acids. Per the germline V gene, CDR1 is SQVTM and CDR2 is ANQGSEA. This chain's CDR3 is CSVRLALGQGPYNEQFF. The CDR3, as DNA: TGCAGCGTTAGACTTGCACTCGGACAGGGACCCTACAATGAGCAGTTCTTC.

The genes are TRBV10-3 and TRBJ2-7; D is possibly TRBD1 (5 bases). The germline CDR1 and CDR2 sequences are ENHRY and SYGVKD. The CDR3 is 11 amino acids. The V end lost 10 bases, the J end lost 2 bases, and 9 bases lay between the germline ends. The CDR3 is CATRQTYEQYF. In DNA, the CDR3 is TGTGCCACCCGACAGACCTACGAGCAGTACTTC.

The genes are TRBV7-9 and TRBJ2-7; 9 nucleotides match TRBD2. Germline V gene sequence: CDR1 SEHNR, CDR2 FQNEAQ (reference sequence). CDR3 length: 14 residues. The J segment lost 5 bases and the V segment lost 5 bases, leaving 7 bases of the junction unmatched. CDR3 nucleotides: TGTGCCAGCAGCCCCAGCGGGAGGACAGACGAGCAGTACTTC. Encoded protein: CASSPSGRTDEQYF. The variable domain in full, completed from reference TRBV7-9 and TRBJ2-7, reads DTGVSQNPRHKITKRGQNVTFRCDPISEHNRLYWYRQTLGQGPEFLTYFQNEAQLEKSRLLSDRFSAERPKGSFSTLEIQRTEQGDSAMYLCASSPSGRTDEQYFGPGTRLTVT.

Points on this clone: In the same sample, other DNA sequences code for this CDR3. The CDR3 protein is CASSLNYEQYF. The CDR3, as DNA: TGCGCCAGCAGCTTGAACTACGAGCAGTACTTC. This rearrangement joins TRBV5-1 to TRBJ2-7; D is uncertain. Germline V gives CDR1 SGHRS, CDR2 YFSETQ. This CDR3 has 11 residues. Trimming pared 1 base from V and 3 bases from J, leaving 2 bases between.

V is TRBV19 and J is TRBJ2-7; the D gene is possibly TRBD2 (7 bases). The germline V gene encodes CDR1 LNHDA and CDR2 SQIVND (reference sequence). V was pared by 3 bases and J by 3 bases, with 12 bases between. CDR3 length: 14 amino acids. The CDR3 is CASSMAGAHYEQYF. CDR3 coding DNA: TGTGCCAGTAGTATGGCGGGGGCCCACTACGAGCAGTACTTC.

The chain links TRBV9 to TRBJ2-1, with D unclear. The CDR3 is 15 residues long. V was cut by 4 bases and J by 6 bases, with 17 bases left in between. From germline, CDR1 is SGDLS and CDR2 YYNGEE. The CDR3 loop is CASSPPAVFTNEQFF. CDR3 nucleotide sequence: TGTGCCAGCAGCCCCCCCGCTGTATTTACCAATGAGCAGTTCTTC.

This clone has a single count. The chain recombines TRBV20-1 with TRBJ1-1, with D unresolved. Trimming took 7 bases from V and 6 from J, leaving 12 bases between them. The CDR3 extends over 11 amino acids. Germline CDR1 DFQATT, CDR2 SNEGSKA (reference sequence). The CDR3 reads CSGRVASEAFF. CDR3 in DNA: TGCAGTGGAAGGGTAGCATCTGAAGCTTTCTTT.

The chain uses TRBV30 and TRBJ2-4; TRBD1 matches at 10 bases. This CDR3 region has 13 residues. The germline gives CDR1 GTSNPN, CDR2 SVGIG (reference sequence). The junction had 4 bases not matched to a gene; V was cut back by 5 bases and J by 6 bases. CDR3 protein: CAWGQGGGNIQYF. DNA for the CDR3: TGTGCCTGGGGACAGGGGGGAGGAAACATTCAGTACTTC. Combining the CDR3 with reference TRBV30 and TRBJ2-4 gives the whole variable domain SQTIHQWPATLVQPVGSPLSLECTVEGTSNPNLYWYRQAAGRGLQLLFYSVGIGQISSEVPQNLSASRPQDRQFILSSKKLLLSDSGFYLCAWGQGGGNIQYFGAGTRLSVL.

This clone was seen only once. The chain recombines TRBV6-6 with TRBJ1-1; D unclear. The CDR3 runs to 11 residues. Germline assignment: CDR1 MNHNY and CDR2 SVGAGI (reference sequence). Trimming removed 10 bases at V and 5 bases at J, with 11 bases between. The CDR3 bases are TGTGCCACCAAGGGAGGGACTGAAGCTTTCTTT. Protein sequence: CATKGGTEAFF.

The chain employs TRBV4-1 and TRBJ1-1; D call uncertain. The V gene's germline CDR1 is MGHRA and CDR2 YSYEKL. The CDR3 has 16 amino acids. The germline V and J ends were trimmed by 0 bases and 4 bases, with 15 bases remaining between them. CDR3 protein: CASSQDQPGMGTEAFF. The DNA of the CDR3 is TGCGCCAGCAGCCAAGACCAGCCGGGCATGGGCACTGAAGCTTTCTTT.

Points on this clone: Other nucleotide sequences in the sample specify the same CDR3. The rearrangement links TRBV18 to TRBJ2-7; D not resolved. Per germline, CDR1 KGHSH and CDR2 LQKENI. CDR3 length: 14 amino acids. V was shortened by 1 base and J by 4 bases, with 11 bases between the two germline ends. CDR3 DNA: TGTGCCAGCTCACCACTGGGTTCCGCTTACGAGCAGTACTTC. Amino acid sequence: CASSPLGSAYEQYF.

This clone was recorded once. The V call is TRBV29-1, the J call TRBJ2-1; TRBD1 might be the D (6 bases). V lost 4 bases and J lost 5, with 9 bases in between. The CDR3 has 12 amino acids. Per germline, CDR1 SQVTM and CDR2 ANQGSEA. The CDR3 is CSVARGNNEQFF. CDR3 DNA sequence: TGCAGCGTTGCCAGGGGCAACAATGAGCAGTTCTTC.

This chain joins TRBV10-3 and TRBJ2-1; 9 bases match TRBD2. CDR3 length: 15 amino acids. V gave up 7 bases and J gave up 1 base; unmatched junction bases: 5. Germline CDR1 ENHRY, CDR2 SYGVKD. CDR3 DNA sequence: TGTGCCATCAACAGAAGCGGGGGGTCCTACAATGAGCAGTTCTTC. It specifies CAINRSGGSYNEQFF.

The CDR3 here is CASSQGGFGGYEQYF. Written as DNA, the CDR3 is TGCGCCAGCAGCCAAGGAGGATTCGGGGGCTACGAGCAGTACTTC. The chain carries TRBV4-1 and TRBJ2-7; perhaps TRBD2 as D (6 bases). Trimming cost V 1 base and J 3 bases, with 13 bases left between them. The CDR3 runs 15 residues. The V gene's germline CDR1 is MGHRA and CDR2 YSYEKL.

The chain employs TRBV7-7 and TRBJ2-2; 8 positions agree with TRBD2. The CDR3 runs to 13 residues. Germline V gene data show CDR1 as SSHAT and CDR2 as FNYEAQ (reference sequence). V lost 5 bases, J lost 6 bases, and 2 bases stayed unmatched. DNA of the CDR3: TGTGCCAGCAGCAAGGGACTAGCCGGGGAGCTGTTTTTT. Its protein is CASSKGLAGELFF.

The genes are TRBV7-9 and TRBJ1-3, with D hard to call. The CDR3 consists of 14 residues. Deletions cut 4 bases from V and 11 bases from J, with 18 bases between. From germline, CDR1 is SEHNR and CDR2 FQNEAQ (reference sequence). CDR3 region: CASSSGLAWSAIYF. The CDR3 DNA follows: TGTGCCAGCAGCTCTGGACTTGCCTGGAGTGCCATATATTTT.

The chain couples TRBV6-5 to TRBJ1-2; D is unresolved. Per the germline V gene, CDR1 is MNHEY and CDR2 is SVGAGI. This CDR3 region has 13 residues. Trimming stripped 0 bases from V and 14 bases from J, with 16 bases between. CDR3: CASSYSGWSALTF. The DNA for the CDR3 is TGTGCCAGCAGTTACTCGGGGTGGTCGGCTCTTACCTTC.

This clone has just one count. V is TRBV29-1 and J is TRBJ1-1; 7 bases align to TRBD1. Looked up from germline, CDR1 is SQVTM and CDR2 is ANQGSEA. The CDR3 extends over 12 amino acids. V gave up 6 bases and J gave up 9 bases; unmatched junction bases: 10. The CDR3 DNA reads TGCAGCGTCGAGGCTGGACAGGCTAAAGCTTTCTTT. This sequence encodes CSVEAGQAKAFF. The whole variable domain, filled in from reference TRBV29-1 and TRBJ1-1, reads SAVISQKPSRDICQRGTSLTIQCQVDSQVTMMFWYRQQPGQSLTLIATANQGSEATYESGFVIDKFPISRPNLTFSTLTVSNMSPEDSSIYLCSVEAGQAKAFFGQGTRLTVV.

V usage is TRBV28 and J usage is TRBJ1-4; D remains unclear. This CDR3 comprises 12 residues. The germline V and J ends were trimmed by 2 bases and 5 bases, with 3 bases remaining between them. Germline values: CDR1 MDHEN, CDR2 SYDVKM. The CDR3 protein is CASSLANEKLFF. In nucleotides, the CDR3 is TGTGCCAGCAGTTTAGCCAATGAAAAACTGTTTTTT.

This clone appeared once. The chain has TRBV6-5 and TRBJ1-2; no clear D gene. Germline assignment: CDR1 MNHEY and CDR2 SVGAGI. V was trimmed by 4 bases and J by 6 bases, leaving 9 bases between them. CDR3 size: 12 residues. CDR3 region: CASSLNRNGYTF. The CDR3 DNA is TGTGCCAGCAGTTTGAATCGGAATGGCTACACCTTC.

The CDR3 bases are TGTGCCAGCAGCTTAGGCCGAGGGGCCGTTAGCAATCAGCCCCAGCATTTT. This translates into CASSLGRGAVSNQPQHF. V usage is TRBV7-2 and J usage is TRBJ1-5; perhaps TRBD1 as D (5 bases). V was trimmed by 1 base and J by 0 bases, leaving 13 bases between them. Germline V gene data show CDR1 as SGHTA and CDR2 as FQGNSA. The CDR3 has 17 residues.

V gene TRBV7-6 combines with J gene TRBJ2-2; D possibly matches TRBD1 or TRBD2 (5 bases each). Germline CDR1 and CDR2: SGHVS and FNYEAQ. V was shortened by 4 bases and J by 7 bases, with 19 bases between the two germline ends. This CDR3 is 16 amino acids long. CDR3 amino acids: CASSWGPKRSGGELFF. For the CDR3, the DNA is TGTGCCAGCAGCTGGGGACCCAAGAGATCCGGCGGGGAGCTGTTTTTT.